A single sample is the source of the 27 T cell receptor beta chains below, sequenced in a study of T-cell memory formation after mild COVID-19. TCRdb re-called the 5' RACE reads with MiXCR, one entry per CDR3 protein. The sample lists 350,000 to 500,000 distinct CDR3 sequences; 20% to 30% were seen once. Sequenced: PBMCs or a T cell subset sorted from them (not recorded which). Source of these receptors: an adult woman who had mild COVID-19 (a few samples of this study predate the infection). Cell type and time point are not known.

The chain combines TRBV4-3 with TRBJ1-5, with D hard to call. Germline loops: CDR1 LGHNA, CDR2 YSLEER. The CDR3 extends over 15 amino acids. Deletions cut 4 bases from V and 1 base from J, with 11 bases between. CDR3 loop: CASSPSWQSNQPQHF. CDR3 DNA: TGCGCCAGCAGCCCGTCTTGGCAGAGCAATCAGCCCCAGCATTTT.

CDR3 loop: CASSQDSLGYEQYF. The DNA of the CDR3 is TGTGCCAGCAGCCAAGATTCGTTGGGTTATGAGCAGTACTTC. The J gene is TRBJ2-7, the V gene TRBV3-1; D is ambiguous. This CDR3 is 14 amino acids long. The germline V gene has CDR1 LGHDT and CDR2 YNNKEL (reference sequence). The V end lost 0 bases, the J end lost 7 bases, and 13 bases lay between the germline ends.

The rearrangement uses TRBV5-1 and TRBJ2-7, with no clear D. The germline CDR1 and CDR2 sequences are SGHRS and YFSETQ. The CDR3 spans 15 residues. V was pared by 1 base and J by 5 bases, with 16 bases between. Written as DNA, the CDR3 is TGCGCCAGCAGCTTGTATGTCGGACGTAAAAACGAGCAGTACTTC. Amino acids: CASSLYVGRKNEQYF.

The V call is TRBV2, the J call TRBJ2-2; 8 bases are shared with TRBD1. From germline, CDR1 is SNHLY and CDR2 FYNNEI. The J segment lost 0 bases and the V segment lost 5 bases, leaving 8 bases of the junction unmatched. The CDR3 runs to 17 residues. CDR3 sequence (DNA): TGTGCCAGCAGTATGGCCAGGGGGCTTGCGAACACCGGGGAGCTGTTTTTT. This gives the protein CASSMARGLANTGELFF. The entire variable domain, with the rest obtained from reference TRBV2 and TRBJ2-2, is as follows: EPEVTQTPSHQVTQMGQEVILRCVPISNHLYFYWYRQILGQKVEFLVSFYNNEISEKSEIFDDQFSVERPDGSNFTLKIRSTKLEDSAMYFCASSMARGLANTGELFFGEGSRLTVL.

This clonotype was picked up a small number of times. The chain combines TRBV18 with TRBJ2-3; the match to TRBD2 covers 11 bases. The V segment lost 2 bases and the J segment 1 base; nucleotides outside the gene matches: 8. The CDR3 consists of 18 residues. Germline V gene data show CDR1 as KGHSH and CDR2 as LQKENI. CDR3 amino acids: CASSPGLPGLAGTDTQYF. The CDR3 coding sequence is TGTGCCAGCTCACCAGGGTTGCCGGGACTAGCGGGCACAGATACGCAGTATTTT.

This chain connects TRBV20-1 to TRBJ2-2; D is undetermined. The CDR3 is 12 residues long. Germline V gives CDR1 DFQATT, CDR2 SNEGSKA (reference sequence). V was shortened by 4 bases and J by 7 bases, with 10 bases between the two germline ends. This CDR3 reads CSATRDGGELFF. The CDR3 DNA follows: TGCAGTGCTACAAGGGATGGCGGGGAGCTGTTTTTT.

This clonotype has just a few counts. The rearrangement uses TRBV5-1 and TRBJ2-7; maybe TRBD2 (5 bases). The germline V and J ends were trimmed by 1 base and 6 bases, with 14 bases remaining between them. CDR1 and CDR2 from the germline V gene are SGHRS and YFSETQ. This CDR3 comprises 14 residues. The CDR3 DNA follows: TGCGCCAGCAGCTTGCATCTAGCTTCATCCGAGCAGTACTTC. Encoded protein: CASSLHLASSEQYF.

Only a few counts were recorded for this clonotype. The J gene is TRBJ2-7, the V gene TRBV11-2; TRBD1 agrees at 8 bases. The CDR3 is made up of 16 amino acids. Germline CDR1 and CDR2: SGHAT and FQNNGV. Trimming took 6 bases from V and 3 from J; bases not matched to a gene: 13. CDR3 loop: CASSTRDRRVLYEQYF. CDR3 nucleotides: TGTGCCAGCAGTACAAGGGACAGGCGGGTCCTCTACGAGCAGTACTTC.

The chain employs TRBV5-1 and TRBJ1-1; no reliable D call. V dropped 1 base and J dropped 4 bases, with 11 bases sitting between them. Germline CDR1 SGHRS, CDR2 YFSETQ. CDR3 length equals 14 residues. CDR3 DNA sequence: TGCGCCAGCAGCTTGAATACGGATCGCACTGAAGCTTTCTTT. Its translation: CASSLNTDRTEAFF.

This clonotype was counted a few times. The chain carries TRBV12-3 or TRBV12-4 and TRBJ2-5; TRBD2 might be the D (5 bases). V was cut by 3 bases and J by 4 bases, with 12 bases left in between. The CDR3 consists of 14 residues. CDR3 region: CASSLKGAGETQYF. The CDR3 bases are TGTGCCAGCAGTTTGAAGGGAGCTGGAGAGACCCAGTACTTC.

This clonotype came up a few times. The chain recombines TRBV12-3 or TRBV12-4 with TRBJ2-7; 9 nucleotides align to TRBD1. The CDR3 extends over 15 amino acids. V shed 6 bases and J 3 bases; nucleotides not matched to a gene: 9. In nucleotides, the CDR3 is TGTGCCAGCAGACAACCGGGACAGGGAGACTACGAGCAGTACTTC. Its translation is CASRQPGQGDYEQYF.

The chain is built from TRBV9 and TRBJ2-7; 9 bases agree with TRBD2. This CDR3 spans 15 amino acids. In germline, CDR1 is SGDLS, CDR2 YYNGEE. Trimming at V came to 1 base and at J to 1 base, leaving 3 bases not matched to a gene. CDR3 residues: CASSVKAGGSYEQYF. The CDR3 DNA reads as TGTGCCAGCAGCGTAAAAGCGGGAGGTTCCTACGAGCAGTACTTC.

The chain carries TRBV20-1 and TRBJ2-7; D is unclear. Trimming left V 6 bases short and J 6 bases short, with 12 bases between. This CDR3 is built from 11 residues. From germline, CDR1 is DFQATT and CDR2 SNEGSKA (reference sequence). CDR3 amino acids: CSAGSDVEQYF. The CDR3 nucleotides read TGCAGTGCAGGGTCGGACGTCGAGCAGTACTTC.

This clonotype was found a few times. V usage is TRBV4-1 and J usage is TRBJ2-3; the D call may be TRBD1 or TRBD2 (5 bases each). Germline CDR1 reads MGHRA; CDR2 reads YSYEKL. The CDR3 contains 20 residues. V lost 1 base, J lost 3 bases, and 26 bases lay in between. CDR3 region: CASSQAYTRLRGGSTDTQYF. CDR3 sequence (DNA): TGCGCCAGCAGCCAAGCCTATACCCGGCTTCGTGGGGGATCGACAGATACGCAGTATTTT.

The chain links TRBV30 to TRBJ1-5; D remains unclear. The CDR3 totals 12 residues. Per germline, CDR1 GTSNPN and CDR2 SVGIG (reference sequence). The V gene lost 2 bases and the J gene lost 7 bases, with 9 bases spanning the gap. CDR3 residues: CAWSLGSQPQHF. Written as DNA, the CDR3 is TGTGCCTGGAGTTTGGGGAGCCAGCCCCAGCATTTT.

The chain has TRBV20-1 and TRBJ1-2, with D perhaps matching TRBD1 (6 bases). The ends were cut back, 2 bases at V and 2 bases at J, with 9 bases in the middle. CDR1 DFQATT and CDR2 SNEGSKA come from the germline V gene (reference sequence). The CDR3 has 13 amino acids. CDR3 loop: CSARKGQNYGYTF. The CDR3 region has the DNA TGCAGTGCTAGAAAAGGACAGAACTATGGCTACACCTTC.

This clonotype turned up a few times. The V call is TRBV9, the J call TRBJ2-7; D not resolved. V was clipped by 0 bases and J by 3 bases, with 13 bases between them. This CDR3 contains 15 residues. Germline-derived CDR1 and CDR2 are SGDLS and YYNGEE. The CDR3 bases are TGTGCCAGCAGCGTAGCGGCTCACAGTGGCTACGAGCAGTACTTC. Translating it yields CASSVAAHSGYEQYF.

This clonotype was observed a few times. CDR3 sequence reads: CSAQLQGGEQYF. The CDR3 coding sequence is TGCAGTGCCCAATTACAGGGTGGCGAGCAGTACTTC. The chain links TRBV20-1 to TRBJ2-7; a possible D gene is TRBD1 (6 bases). V lost 6 bases, J lost 6 bases, and 15 bases lay in between. Looked up from germline, CDR1 is DFQATT and CDR2 is SNEGSKA (reference sequence). The CDR3 runs to 12 residues.

This clonotype was detected many times. V is TRBV5-1 and J is TRBJ2-7; 12 bases match TRBD1. The CDR3 length is 15 residues. Trimming took 4 bases from V and 3 from J; bases not matched to a gene: 5. CDR1 SGHRS and CDR2 YFSETQ come from the germline V gene. CDR3 in amino acids: CASSPGQGASYEQYF. CDR3 in DNA: TGCGCCAGCAGCCCGGGACAGGGGGCAAGCTACGAGCAGTACTTC.

The genes are TRBV14 and TRBJ2-6, with D possibly being TRBD1 (5 bases). The CDR3 has 17 amino acids. V lost 6 bases to trimming and J lost 0 bases, with 15 bases between them. Germline loops: CDR1 SGHDN, CDR2 FVKESK. The CDR3 is CASRDLADTSGANVLTF. The CDR3 DNA reads TGTGCCAGCAGGGATCTGGCGGACACCTCTGGGGCCAACGTCCTGACTTTC.

This clonotype was counted ten times or more. The genes are TRBV29-1 and TRBJ2-3; D gene uncertain. CDR1 and CDR2 (germline): SQVTM, ANQGSEA. V was cut by 7 bases and J by 2 bases, with 19 bases left in between. This CDR3 comprises 15 residues. The CDR3 bases are TGCAGCGCCGACCCAACGGCAGGCTACACAGATACGCAGTATTTT. The encoded protein is CSADPTAGYTDTQYF.

This clonotype occurred a few times. This chain joins TRBV4-1 and TRBJ1-5; D is perhaps TRBD1 (5 bases). The germline V gene has CDR1 MGHRA and CDR2 YSYEKL. Between the trimmed V and J ends, which lost 4 bases and 4 bases, there was a span of 20 bases. The CDR3 runs 17 residues. CDR3 DNA: TGCGCCAGCAGCCCCAGACCCCAGGGAGATTGGAATCAGCCCCAGCATTTT. It specifies CASSPRPQGDWNQPQHF.

On this clonotype: Mismatch with germline at one junction end may stem from a read error. The chain uses TRBV12-3 or TRBV12-4 and TRBJ2-5; TRBD2 matches at 10 bases. The CDR3 contains 13 residues. CDR3 DNA sequence: TGTGCCAGCAGTTTGCGGAGCGGGGGGGCCAGGTCCTTC. Encoded protein: CASSLRSGGARSF.

This chain joins TRBV20-1 and TRBJ2-7; D might be TRBD2 (5 bases). CDR1 is DFQATT, CDR2 SNEGSKA, per germline (reference sequence). This CDR3 has 14 amino acids. V dropped 6 bases and J dropped 6 bases, with 21 bases sitting between them. The chain's CDR3 is CSASKEAGRREQYF. As DNA, the CDR3 is TGCAGTGCATCGAAGGAGGCAGGCCGGCGCGAGCAGTACTTC.

This clonotype was recorded a few times. The chain links TRBV29-1 to TRBJ2-7, with TRBD1 matching over 8 bases. J gave up 3 bases and V 5 bases, and 6 bases lay outside the gene matches. Germline lookup yields CDR1 SQVTM and CDR2 ANQGSEA. CDR3 length: 13 amino acids. DNA for the CDR3: TGCAGCGTTAGGGCAGGGGGCTTCTACGAGCAGTACTTC. This codes for CSVRAGGFYEQYF.

This clonotype has a handful of counts. At one end the junction does not follow the germline gene, possibly because of a read error. The chain is built from TRBV20-1 and TRBJ2-3; 11 bases match TRBD2. CDR1 is DFQATT and CDR2 is SNEGSKA in the germline V gene (reference sequence). The length of the CDR3 is 21 residues. For the CDR3, the DNA is TGCAGTGCCAGAGGGGATCGGGCGAGAAAGACTAGCGGGGCCCACACAGATACGCAGTATTTT. Translating gives CSARGDRARKTSGAHTDTQYF.

The chain couples TRBV4-2 to TRBJ2-7, with D maybe TRBD2 (5 bases). Trimming stripped 1 base from V and 6 bases from J, with 7 bases between. The CDR3 spans 12 residues. Germline V lookup: CDR1 LGHNA, CDR2 YNFKEQ. The CDR3 nucleotides are TGTGCCAGCAGCCAAGCCGCGGGCGAGCAGTACTTC. This sequence encodes CASSQAAGEQYF.